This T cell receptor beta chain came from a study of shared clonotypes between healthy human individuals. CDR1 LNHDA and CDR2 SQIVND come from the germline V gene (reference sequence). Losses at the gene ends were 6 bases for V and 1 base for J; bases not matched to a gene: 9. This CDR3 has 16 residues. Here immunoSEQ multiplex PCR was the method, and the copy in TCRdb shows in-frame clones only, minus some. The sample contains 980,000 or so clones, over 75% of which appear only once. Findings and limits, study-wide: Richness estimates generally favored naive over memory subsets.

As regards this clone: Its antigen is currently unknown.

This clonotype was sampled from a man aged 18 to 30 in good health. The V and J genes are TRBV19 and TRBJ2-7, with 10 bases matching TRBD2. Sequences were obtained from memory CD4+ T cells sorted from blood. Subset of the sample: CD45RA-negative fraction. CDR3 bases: TGTGCCAGTAGGAGGACGCCTAGCGGGGGATCCTACGAGCAGTACTTC. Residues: CASRRTPSGGSYEQYF. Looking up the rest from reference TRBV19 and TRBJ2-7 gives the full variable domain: DGGITQSPKYLFRKEGQNVTLSCEQNLNHDAMYWYRQDPGQGLRLIYYSQIVNDFQKGDIAEGYSVSREKKESFPLTVTSAQKNPTAFYLCASRRTPSGGSYEQYFGPGTRLTVT.